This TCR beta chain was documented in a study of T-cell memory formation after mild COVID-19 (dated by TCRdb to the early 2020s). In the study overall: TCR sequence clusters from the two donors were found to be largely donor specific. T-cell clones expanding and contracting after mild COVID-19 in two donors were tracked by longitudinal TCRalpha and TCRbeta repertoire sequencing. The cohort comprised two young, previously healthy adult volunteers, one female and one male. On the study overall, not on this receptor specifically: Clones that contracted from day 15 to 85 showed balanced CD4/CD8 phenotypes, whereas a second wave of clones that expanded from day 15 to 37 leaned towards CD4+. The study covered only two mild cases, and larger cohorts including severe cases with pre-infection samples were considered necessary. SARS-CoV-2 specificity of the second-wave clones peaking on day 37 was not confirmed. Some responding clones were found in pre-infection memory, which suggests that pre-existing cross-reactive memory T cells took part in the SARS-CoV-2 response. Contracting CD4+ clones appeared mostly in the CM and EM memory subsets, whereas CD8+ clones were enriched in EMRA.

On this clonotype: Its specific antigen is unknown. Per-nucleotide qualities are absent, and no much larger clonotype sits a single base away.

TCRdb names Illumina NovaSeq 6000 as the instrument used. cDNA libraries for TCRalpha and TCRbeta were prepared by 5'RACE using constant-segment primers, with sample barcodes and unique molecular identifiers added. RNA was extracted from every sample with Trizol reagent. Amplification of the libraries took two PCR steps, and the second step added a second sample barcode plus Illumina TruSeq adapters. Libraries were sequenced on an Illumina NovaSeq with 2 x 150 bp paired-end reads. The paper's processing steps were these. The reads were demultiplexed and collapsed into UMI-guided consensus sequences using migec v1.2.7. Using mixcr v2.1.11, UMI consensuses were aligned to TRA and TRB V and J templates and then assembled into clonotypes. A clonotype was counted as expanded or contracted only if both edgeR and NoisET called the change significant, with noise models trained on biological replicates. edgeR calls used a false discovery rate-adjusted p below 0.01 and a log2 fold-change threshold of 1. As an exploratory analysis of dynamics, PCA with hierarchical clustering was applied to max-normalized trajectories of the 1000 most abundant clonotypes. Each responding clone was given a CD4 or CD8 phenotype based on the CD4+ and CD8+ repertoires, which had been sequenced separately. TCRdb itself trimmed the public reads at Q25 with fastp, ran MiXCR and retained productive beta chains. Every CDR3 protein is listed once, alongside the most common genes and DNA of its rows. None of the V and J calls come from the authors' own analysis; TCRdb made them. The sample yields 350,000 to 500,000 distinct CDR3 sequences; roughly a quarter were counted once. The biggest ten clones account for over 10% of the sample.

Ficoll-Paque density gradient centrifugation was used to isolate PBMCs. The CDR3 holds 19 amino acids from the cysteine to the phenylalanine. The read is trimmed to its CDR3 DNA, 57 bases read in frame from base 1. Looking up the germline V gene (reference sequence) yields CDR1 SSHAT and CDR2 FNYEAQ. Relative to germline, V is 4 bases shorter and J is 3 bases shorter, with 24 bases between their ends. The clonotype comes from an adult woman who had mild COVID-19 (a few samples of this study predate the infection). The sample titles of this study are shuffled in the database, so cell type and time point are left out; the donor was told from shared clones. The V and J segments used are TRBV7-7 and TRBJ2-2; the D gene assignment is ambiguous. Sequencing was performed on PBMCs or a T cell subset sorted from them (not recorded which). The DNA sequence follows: TGTGCCAGCAGCTCTACGGCCCCCCATTCAGATGCGGACACCGGGGAGCTGTTTTTT. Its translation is CASSSTAPHSDADTGELFF.